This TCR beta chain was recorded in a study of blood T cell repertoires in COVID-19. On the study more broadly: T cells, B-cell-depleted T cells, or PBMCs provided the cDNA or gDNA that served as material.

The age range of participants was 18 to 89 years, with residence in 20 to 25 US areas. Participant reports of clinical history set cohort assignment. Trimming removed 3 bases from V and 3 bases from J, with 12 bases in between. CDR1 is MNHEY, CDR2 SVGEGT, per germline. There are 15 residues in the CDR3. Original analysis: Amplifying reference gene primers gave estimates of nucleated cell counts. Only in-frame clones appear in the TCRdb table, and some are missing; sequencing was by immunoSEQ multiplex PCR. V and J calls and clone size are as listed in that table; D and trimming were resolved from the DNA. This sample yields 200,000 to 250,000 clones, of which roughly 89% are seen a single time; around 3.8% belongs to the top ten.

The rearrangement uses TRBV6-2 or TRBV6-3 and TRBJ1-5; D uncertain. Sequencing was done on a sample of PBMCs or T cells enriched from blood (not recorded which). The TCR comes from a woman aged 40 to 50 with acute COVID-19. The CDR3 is CASSYGGQFNQPQHF. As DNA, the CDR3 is TGTGCCAGCAGTTATGGTGGGCAGTTCAATCAGCCCCAGCATTTT.